Below are 14 T cell receptor beta chains sequenced from a single sample in a study of cytomegalovirus exposure and HLA in healthy donors. PCR involved 60 Vbeta and 13 Jbeta primers. TCRdb's copy holds only in-frame clones and misses some; the assay was immunoSEQ multiplex PCR. The sample includes approximately 110,000 clones, about 80% of them seen just once. Sequencing used PBMCs. These receptors all stem from a woman in her forties in good health and CMV-seronegative.

This clone has a single count. The rearrangement joins TRBV12-5 to TRBJ2-1, with TRBD1 as a possible D gene (6 bases). CDR3 length: 15 residues. The germline gives CDR1 LGHNT, CDR2 FRNRAP. V lost 6 bases and J 0 bases, leaving 12 bases between the germline ends. The CDR3: CASGGGRLSYNEQFF. The CDR3 bases are TGTGCTAGTGGAGGGGGTAGGCTCTCCTACAATGAGCAGTTCTTC.

V is TRBV2 and J is TRBJ1-3, with 11 bases identical to TRBD1. V was clipped by 2 bases and J by 6 bases; unmatched bases: 6. CDR3 length equals 16 residues. Germline loops: CDR1 SNHLY, CDR2 FYNNEI. The CDR3 loop reads CASSERRTGGVNTIYF. CDR3 nucleotide sequence: TGTGCCAGCAGTGAACGTAGGACAGGGGGCGTAAACACCATATATTTT.

The rearrangement uses TRBV28 and TRBJ1-1, with D possibly being TRBD1 (5 bases). V was pared by 1 base and J by 5 bases, with 14 bases between. This CDR3 is built from 15 residues. The V gene's germline CDR1 is MDHEN and CDR2 SYDVKM. CDR3 sequence reads: CASSLLRGERTEAFF. In DNA, the CDR3 is TGTGCCAGCAGTTTATTGCGGGGGGAGAGAACTGAAGCTTTCTTT.

The rearrangement links TRBV11-3 to TRBJ2-2; 7 bases agree with TRBD1. Trimming cost V 5 bases and J 7 bases; bases outside gene matches: 10. Germline CDR1 is SGHNT and CDR2 is YENEEA. The CDR3 has 15 amino acids. CDR3 coding DNA: TGTGCCAGCAGCCAAACTACAGGGGCGGACGGGGAGCTGTTTTTT. This gives the protein CASSQTTGADGELFF.

This clone was seen more than once but under ten times. The chain couples TRBV11-2 to TRBJ2-2; the match to TRBD2 covers 9 bases. The CDR3 loop spans 17 amino acids. V gave up 1 base and J gave up 7 bases; unmatched junction bases: 10. CDR1 and CDR2 from the germline V gene are SGHAT and FQNNGV. The CDR3: CASSLVSSGRSSGELFF. Written as DNA, the CDR3 is TGTGCCAGCAGCTTAGTGAGTAGCGGGAGATCAAGCGGGGAGCTGTTTTTT.

V is TRBV4-3 and J is TRBJ1-6; D is uncertain. Trimming took off 4 bases at V and 10 bases at J, with 14 bases between the two ends. CDR3 size: 14 residues. The V gene's germline CDR1 is LGHNA and CDR2 YSLEER. In nucleotides, the CDR3 is TGCGCCAGCAGCCCAAAAAGGTTGGGCTCACCCCTCCACTTT. Protein product: CASSPKRLGSPLHF.

This clone was detected a few times. The gene calls are TRBV4-2 and TRBJ2-2; TRBD1 might be the D (5 bases). Germline-derived CDR1 and CDR2 are LGHNA and YNFKEQ. This CDR3 comprises 15 residues. Trimming pared 0 bases from V and 6 bases from J, leaving 11 bases between. In DNA, the CDR3 is TGTGCCAGCAGCCAAGAAGGGGATGCACCCGGGGAGCTGTTTTTT. Its translation is CASSQEGDAPGELFF.

The rearrangement uses TRBV30 and TRBJ2-6; tentatively, D is TRBD1 (5 bases). Trimming left V 2 bases short and J 4 bases short, with 12 bases between. The germline CDR1 and CDR2 sequences are GTSNPN and SVGIG (reference sequence). The length of the CDR3 is 15 residues. CDR3 region: CAWSRDSPGANVLTF. The CDR3 nucleotides are TGTGCCTGGAGTCGCGACAGTCCAGGGGCCAACGTCCTGACTTTC.

This clone was picked up a small number of times. The chain employs TRBV9 and TRBJ2-5; no clear D. The CDR3 has 15 residues. Trimming pared 3 bases from V and 0 bases from J, leaving 12 bases between. CDR1 and CDR2 from the germline V gene are SGDLS and YYNGEE. The chain's CDR3 is CASSADTTYQETQYF. Written as DNA, the CDR3 is TGTGCCAGCAGCGCCGACACGACGTACCAAGAGACCCAGTACTTC. The full variable domain, completed using reference TRBV9 and TRBJ2-5, is DSGVTQTPKHLITATGQRVTLRCSPRSGDLSVYWYQQSLDQGLQFLIQYYNGEERAKGNILERFSAQQFPDLHSELNLSSLELGDSALYFCASSADTTYQETQYFGPGTRLLVL.

This clone has just a few counts. The V call is TRBV2, the J call TRBJ2-5; D is unclear. The J call may be faulty, since TRBJ2-7 better matches the DNA end. Germline assignment: CDR1 SNHLY and CDR2 FYNNEI. This CDR3 is built from 13 residues. DNA of the CDR3: TGTGCCAGCACTCGGCAGGACTCCTACGAGCAGTACTTC. This translates into CASTRQDSYEQYF.

This clone has just one count. This sequence joins TRBV5-5 and TRBJ2-5, with a possible D match to TRBD1 (6 bases). Germline V lookup: CDR1 SGHKS, CDR2 YYEKEE (reference sequence). The CDR3 covers 14 residues. V lost 4 bases and J 4 bases, leaving 14 bases between the germline ends. The CDR3 DNA reads TGTGCCAGCAGCGCGGTACAGGGATCAGAGACCCAGTACTTC. Amino acids: CASSAVQGSETQYF.

This chain uses TRBV7-2 with TRBJ2-5; D gene unclear. Germline lookup yields CDR1 SGHTA and CDR2 FQGNSA. Deletions cut 1 base from V and 3 bases from J, with 15 bases between. The CDR3 spans 16 residues. The chain's CDR3 is CASSLGGDQRKETQYF. The DNA of the CDR3 is TGTGCCAGCAGCTTAGGAGGAGATCAAAGAAAAGAGACCCAGTACTTC.

The genes are TRBV30 and TRBJ2-7; TRBD1 agrees at 7 bases. The trim removed 4 bases at V and 1 base at J, leaving 4 bases unmatched. Germline CDR1 and CDR2: GTSNPN and SVGIG (reference sequence). This CDR3 comprises 13 residues. The CDR3 here is CAWIMTGSYEQYF. CDR3 in DNA: TGTGCCTGGATCATGACAGGGTCCTACGAGCAGTACTTC.

V gene TRBV11-2 combines with J gene TRBJ1-6; D not certain. This CDR3 spans 12 amino acids. Germline CDR1 reads SGHAT; CDR2 reads FQNNGV. V lost 1 base to trimming and J lost 7 bases, with 2 bases between them. This CDR3 is CASSLANSPLHF. The CDR3 DNA reads as TGTGCCAGCAGCTTAGCAAATTCACCCCTCCACTTT.